These T cell receptor beta chains were read from a single sample in a study of OX40 agonist ivuxolimab in advanced cancers. The protocol was immunoSEQ multiplex PCR, while the TCRdb copy is restricted to in-frame clones and leaves out a portion. The table lists 100,000 or so clones, about 86% of them singletons. The sequences come from CD4+ or CD8+ T cells sorted from blood, collected in a trial of the OX40 agonist ivuxolimab. The receptors were sampled from an adult with an advanced solid tumor such as melanoma, head and neck, liver or kidney cancer. Each CDR3 is given without its conserved first and last residue.

v_call	cdr3_length	j_call	cdr3_aa
TRBV6-5	10	TRBJ1-1	ASSHDQLEAF
TRBV25-1	13	TRBJ1-5	ASSEGSGSNQPQH
TRBV11-2	10	TRBJ2-7	ASSKGPPEQY
TRBV5-1	13	TRBJ2-2	ASNSDSPNTGELF
TRBV29-1	13	TRBJ2-1	SVEEGQGLNNEQF
TRBV7-2	12	TRBJ1-1	ASSLVQGGTEAF
TRBV14	12	TRBJ2-7	ASSRSEGVGEQY
TRBV19	12	TRBJ1-5	ASSMFGSNQPQH
TRBV7-9	12	TRBJ1-3	ASSLALSGNTIY
TRBV19	14	TRBJ2-1	ARPSPITGGYNEQF
TRBV20-1	9	TRBJ1-2	SARGDYGYT
TRBV11-2	11	TRBJ2-6	ASRFSGANVLT
TRBV5-1	12	TRBJ2-4	ASSKQGFGNIQY
TRBV5-1	13	TRBJ2-1	ASSLGLAGNNEQF
TRBV5-1	11	TRBJ1-2	ASSLEGNYGYT
TRBV29-1	12	TRBJ1-1	SVDSGRRGTEAF